One sample yielded the 15 T cell receptor beta chains listed below, sequenced in a study of cytomegalovirus exposure and HLA in healthy donors (dated by TCRdb to the late 2010s). The method behind the library was the immunoSEQ multiplex PCR assay. A mixture of 60 forward primers for TCR Vbeta segments and 13 reverse primers for TCR Jbeta segments was used in the multiplex PCR. TCRdb took this table from immuneACCESS and kept in-frame rearrangements with V and J called. Such tables lack part of the clones; where checked against another copy, unresolved V genes explain under half of the gap, and the rest is unexplained. This sample is represented by fewer than 200,000 clones; 75% to 85% of them were singletons. The top ten clonotypes cover roughly 7.3% of the sample. Sequenced material: PBMCs. The receptors stem from a male donor in good health and CMV-seropositive.

The chain recombines TRBV5-8 with TRBJ1-1; a weak D match, TRBD1 (5 bases). Germline V gene data show CDR1 as SGHTS and CDR2 as YDEGEE. The CDR3 has 14 amino acids. Trimming pared 3 bases from V and 2 bases from J, leaving 11 bases between. The CDR3 DNA sequence: TGTGCCAGCAGCTGGGGGGGAGGTAACACTGAAGCTTTCTTT. Its translation is CASSWGGGNTEAFF. The variable domain in full, completed from reference TRBV5-8 and TRBJ1-1, reads EAGVTQSPTHLIKTRGQQATLRCSPISGHTSVYWYQQALGLGLQFLLWYDEGEERNRGNFPPRFSGRQFPNYSSELNVNALELEDSALYLCASSWGGGNTEAFFGQGTRLTVV.

J is TRBJ1-2 and V is TRBV27, with 8 positions matching TRBD1. CDR3 length equals 16 residues. Germline-derived CDR1 and CDR2 are MNHEY and SMNVEV (reference sequence). The trim removed 4 bases at V and 6 bases at J, leaving 13 bases unmatched. The CDR3 reads CASSSHPLDRVNGYTF. Written as DNA, the CDR3 is TGTGCCAGCAGTTCCCACCCCTTGGACAGGGTTAATGGCTACACCTTC.

The J gene is TRBJ2-3, the V gene TRBV4-3, with D perhaps matching TRBD2 (6 bases). The CDR3 sequence is 15 residues long. Trimming took 3 bases from V and 0 from J, leaving 10 bases between them. The germline CDR1 and CDR2 sequences are LGHNA and YSLEER. The CDR3 DNA is TGCGCCAGCAGCCAGGGGGGAGCTAGCACAGATACGCAGTATTTT. This codes for CASSQGGASTDTQYF.

With regard to this clone: Other DNA variants within this sample encode the same CDR3. The V gene is TRBV11-3, the J gene TRBJ2-3; D is unresolved. Trimming shortened V by 2 bases and J by 3 bases, and 3 bases separated the two germline ends. The germline V gene has CDR1 SGHNT and CDR2 YENEEA. The CDR3 has 12 residues. The chain's CDR3 is CASSLHTDTQYF. DNA of the CDR3: TGTGCCAGCAGCTTACATACAGATACGCAGTATTTT.

In its sample, this clone was seen a few times. CDR3 sequence reads: CASSLAKGENTEAFF. CDR3 nucleotides: TGTGCCAGCAGCTTGGCGAAAGGGGAGAACACTGAAGCTTTCTTT. J is TRBJ1-1 and V is TRBV5-4, with D perhaps TRBD1 (5 bases). Germline V gene sequence: CDR1 SGHNT, CDR2 YYREEE (reference sequence). CDR3 length: 15 amino acids. Trimming took 0 bases from V and 1 from J, leaving 10 bases between them.

In DNA form, the CDR3 reads TGTGCCAGCAGGCGTAGCGTCGACACCGGGGAGCTGTTTTTT. Encoded protein: CASRRSVDTGELFF. The chain links TRBV25-1 to TRBJ2-2; maybe TRBD2 (5 bases). The germline CDR1 and CDR2 sequences are MGHDK and SYGVNS. The V and J ends lost 6 bases and 3 bases respectively, with 11 bases between them. The CDR3 is 14 residues long.

This clone has just a few counts. This chain links TRBV6-6 with TRBJ2-7, with D possibly matching TRBD1 (5 bases). Trimming took 6 bases from V and 0 from J, leaving 15 bases between them. The CDR3 runs to 15 residues. Germline CDR1 and CDR2: MNHNY and SVGAGI (reference sequence). This CDR3 is CASRSQGFNSYEQYF. CDR3 DNA: TGTGCCAGCAGGTCCCAGGGCTTTAACTCCTACGAGCAGTACTTC.

This clone has a handful of counts. The chain carries TRBV5-1 and TRBJ1-1; D remains unclear. Deletions cut 2 bases from V and 1 base from J, with 12 bases between. Per germline, CDR1 SGHRS and CDR2 YFSETQ. The length of the CDR3 is 15 residues. CDR3 region: CASSLPEGGNTEAFF. CDR3 DNA sequence: TGCGCCAGCAGCTTACCCGAGGGAGGGAACACTGAAGCTTTCTTT. The entire variable domain, with the rest obtained from reference TRBV5-1 and TRBJ1-1, is as follows: KAGVTQTPRYLIKTRGQQVTLSCSPISGHRSVSWYQQTPGQGLQFLFEYFSETQRNKGNFPGRFSGRQFSNSRSEMNVSTLELGDSALYLCASSLPEGGNTEAFFGQGTRLTVV.

This clone was observed a handful of times. The chain recombines TRBV30 with TRBJ2-2, with D unresolved. Trimming cost V 4 bases and J 8 bases, with 17 bases left between them. The V gene's germline CDR1 is GTSNPN and CDR2 SVGIG (reference sequence). The CDR3 extends over 14 amino acids. CDR3 sequence (DNA): TGTGCCTGGACATCACGGGTCCCGGGTGGGGAGCTGTTTTTT. Protein: CAWTSRVPGGELFF.

The chain recombines TRBV6-6 with TRBJ1-1, with a possible D match to TRBD1 (5 bases). The CDR3 loop spans 11 amino acids. V was trimmed by 6 bases and J by 5 bases, leaving 7 bases between them. Germline-derived CDR1 and CDR2 are MNHNY and SVGAGI (reference sequence). CDR3 coding DNA: TGTGCCAGCAGGGGGGGAACTGAAGCTTTCTTT. Translated: CASRGGTEAFF.

As regards this clone: This specimen includes other DNA sequences encoding the same CDR3. This sequence joins TRBV19 and TRBJ2-3, with 7 bases lining up with TRBD2. The germline V gene encodes CDR1 LNHDA and CDR2 SQIVND (reference sequence). CDR3 length equals 13 residues. V dropped 5 bases and J dropped 2; count of bases not matched to a gene: 1. Here the CDR3 DNA reads TGTGCCAGTAGTCAGCGGGACACAGATACGCAGTATTTT. Translating it yields CASSQRDTDTQYF.

The sample holds one count of this clone. The rearrangement uses TRBV7-9 and TRBJ2-2; D is undetermined. From germline, CDR1 is SEHNR and CDR2 FQNEAQ (reference sequence). Trimming removed 2 bases from V and 5 bases from J, with 3 bases in between. This CDR3 has 12 residues. CDR3 in DNA: TGTGCCAGCAGCTTATATACCGGGGAGCTGTTTTTT. It translates to CASSLYTGELFF.

Points on this clone: Mismatch with germline at one junction end may stem from a read error. V gene TRBV7-7 combines with J gene TRBJ2-1; possibly TRBD2 for D (6 bases). The CDR3 has 14 amino acids. Germline V lookup: CDR1 SSHAT, CDR2 FNYEAQ (reference sequence). Here the CDR3 reads CASSAVPSGDEQFF. CDR3 sequence (DNA): TGTGCTAGCAGCGCGGTGCCATCGGGGGATGAGCAGTTCTTC.

The chain links TRBV7-3 to TRBJ2-3, with 7 bases lining up with TRBD2. Germline V lookup: CDR1 SGHTA, CDR2 FQGTGA. J was trimmed by 5 bases and V by 5 bases; bases with no gene match: 16. This CDR3 is 17 amino acids long. CDR3 in DNA: TGTGCCAGCAGCCCCCTAATGGGGCGGGGGTGGAGAGATACGCAGTATTTT. This codes for CASSPLMGRGWRDTQYF. The variable domain in full, completed from reference TRBV7-3 and TRBJ2-3, reads GAGVSQTPSNKVTEKGKYVELRCDPISGHTALYWYRQSLGQGPEFLIYFQGTGAADDSGLPNDRFFAVRPEGSVSTLKIQRTERGDSAVYLCASSPLMGRGWRDTQYFGPGTRLTVL.

CDR3 region: CASRTTPHLDTQYF. The CDR3 coding sequence is TGTGCCAGCAGGACTACTCCCCACCTAGATACGCAGTATTTT. The chain links TRBV6-5 to TRBJ2-3; tentatively, D is TRBD2 (5 bases). Trimming took 6 bases from V and 5 from J, leaving 15 bases between them. CDR3 size: 14 residues. Germline CDR1 and CDR2: MNHEY and SVGAGI.